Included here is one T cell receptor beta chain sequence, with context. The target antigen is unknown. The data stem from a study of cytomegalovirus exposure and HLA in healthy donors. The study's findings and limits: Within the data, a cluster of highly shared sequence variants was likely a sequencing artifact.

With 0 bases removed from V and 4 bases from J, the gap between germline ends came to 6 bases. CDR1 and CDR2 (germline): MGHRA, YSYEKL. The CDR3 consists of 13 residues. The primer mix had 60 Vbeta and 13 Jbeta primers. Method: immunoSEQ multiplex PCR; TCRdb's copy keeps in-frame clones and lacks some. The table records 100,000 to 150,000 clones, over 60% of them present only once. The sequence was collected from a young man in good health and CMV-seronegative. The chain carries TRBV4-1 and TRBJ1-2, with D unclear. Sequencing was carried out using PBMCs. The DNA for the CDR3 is TGCGCCAGCAGCCAAGACGGGGTCTATGGCTACACCTTC. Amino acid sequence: CASSQDGVYGYTF.